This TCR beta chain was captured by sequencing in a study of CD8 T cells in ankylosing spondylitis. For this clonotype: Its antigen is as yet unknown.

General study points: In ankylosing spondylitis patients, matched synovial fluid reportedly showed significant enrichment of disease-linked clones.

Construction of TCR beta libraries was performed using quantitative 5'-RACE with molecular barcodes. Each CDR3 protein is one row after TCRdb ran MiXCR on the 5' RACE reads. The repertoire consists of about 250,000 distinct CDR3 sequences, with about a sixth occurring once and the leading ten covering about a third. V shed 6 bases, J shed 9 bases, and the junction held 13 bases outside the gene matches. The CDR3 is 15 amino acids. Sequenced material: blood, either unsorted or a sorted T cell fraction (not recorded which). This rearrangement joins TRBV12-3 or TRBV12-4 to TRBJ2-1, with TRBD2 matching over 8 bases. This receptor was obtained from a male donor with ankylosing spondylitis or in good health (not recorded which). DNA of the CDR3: TGTGCCAGCAGCCCACGGGAGGGCCGGATTTTTGAGCAGTTCTTC. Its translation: CASSPREGRIFEQFF.